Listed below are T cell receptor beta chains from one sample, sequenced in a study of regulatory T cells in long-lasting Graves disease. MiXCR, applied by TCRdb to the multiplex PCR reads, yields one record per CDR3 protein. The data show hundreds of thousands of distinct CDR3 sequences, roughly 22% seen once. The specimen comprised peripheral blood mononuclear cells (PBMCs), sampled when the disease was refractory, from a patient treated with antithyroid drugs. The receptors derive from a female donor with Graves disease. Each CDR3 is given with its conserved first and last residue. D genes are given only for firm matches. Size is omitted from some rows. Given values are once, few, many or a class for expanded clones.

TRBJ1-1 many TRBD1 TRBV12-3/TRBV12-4 TGTGCCAGCATTCTGACAGGGCAAAACACTGAAGCTTTCTTT CASILTGQNTEAFF
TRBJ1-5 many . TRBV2 TGTGCCAGCACCCGAGGCCGGATGAATCAGCCCCAGCATTTT CASTRGRMNQPQHF
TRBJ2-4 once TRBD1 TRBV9 TGTGCCAGCAGCCCCGGGACAGGGGGCTCAAAAAACATTCAGTACTTC CASSPGTGGSKNIQYF
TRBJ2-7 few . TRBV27 TGTGCCAGCAGTTTAACTGGCCGGGGTGCCGAGCAGTACTTC CASSLTGRGAEQYF
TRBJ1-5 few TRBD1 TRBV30 TGTGCCTGGAGCCACCCGGGACAGGGGCCTCAGCCCCAGCATTTT CAWSHPGQGPQPQHF
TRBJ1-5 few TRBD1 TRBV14 TGTGCCAGCAGCCAAGAAGCGGAAAAGGGGGCGGGGAATCAGCCCCAGCATTTT CASSQEAEKGAGNQPQHF
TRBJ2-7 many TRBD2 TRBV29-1 TGCAGCGTTTATAGCGGGAGCTACGAGCAGTACTTC CSVYSGSYEQYF
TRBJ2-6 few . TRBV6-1 TGTGCCAGCAGTCCGGCGGGCTCTGGGGCCAACGTCCTGACTTTC CASSPAGSGANVLTF
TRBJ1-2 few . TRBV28 TGTGCCAGCAGCTTGAAATATATTAACTATGGCTACACCTTC CASSLKYINYGYTF
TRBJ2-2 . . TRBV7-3 TGTGCCAGCAGCTTAACGCCCAGGGCTTCCACCGGGGAGCTGTTTTTT CASSLTPRASTGELFF